These 29 T cell receptor beta chains came from one sample sequenced in a study of CD8+CD57+ T cells in acquired aplastic anemia. Patients picked for sequencing had shown CD8+CD57+ cell expansion detected by flow cytometry. Profiles of TCR beta VDJ and CDR3 were generated from a genomic DNA template. TCRdb re-analysed the reads in MiXCR, keeping a single row per CDR3 protein. The sample consists of some 200,000 distinct CDR3 sequences, approximately 48% of them appearing once. Specimen: sorted CD4+, CD8+, or CD8+CD57+ T cells (not recorded which) from PBMCs. The receptors shown here come from a human donor with aplastic anemia.

Concerning this clonotype itself: It is likely a read error, because the conserved phenylalanine at the end of the CDR3 is missing. This chain links TRBV6-2 or TRBV6-3 with TRBJ1-5; tentative D call: TRBD1 (6 bases). Germline V lookup: CDR1 MNHEY, CDR2 SVGEGT. CDR3 size: 16 residues. The CDR3 reads CAGSSSTGHSNQPQHL. In DNA form, the CDR3 reads TGTGCCGGCAGTTCGTCGACAGGCCATAGCAATCAGCCCCAGCATCTT.

This clonotype was observed at least ten times. The rearrangement links TRBV5-4 to TRBJ2-7; TRBD1 aligns across 10 bases. The CDR3 has 14 amino acids. Germline trimming cut 5 bases from V and 2 bases from J; bases unmatched to any gene: 4. CDR1 is SGHNT and CDR2 is YYREEE in the germline V gene (reference sequence). For the CDR3, the DNA is TGTGCCAGCAGATCGGGACAGGGGACCTACGAGCAGTACTTC. Translation gives CASRSGQGTYEQYF.

This chain connects TRBV15 to TRBJ2-1; a possible D gene is TRBD2 (6 bases). The germline V gene has CDR1 LNHNV and CDR2 YYDKDF (reference sequence). The CDR3 sequence is 16 residues long. V lost 1 base and J 5 bases, leaving 15 bases between the germline ends. CDR3 protein: CATSRARGRDDNEQFF. DNA of the CDR3: TGTGCCACCAGCAGAGCGAGAGGGCGGGACGACAATGAGCAGTTCTTC.

CDR3 sequence (DNA): TGTGCCTGGAGTGGTACCAGGCCTGGGGCCCAGTACTTC. Translation: CAWSGTRPGAQYF. The V gene is TRBV30, the J gene TRBJ2-5; no definite D call. The CDR3 covers 13 residues. With 1 base removed from V and 9 bases from J, the gap between germline ends came to 15 bases. The germline gives CDR1 GTSNPN, CDR2 SVGIG (reference sequence).

This rearrangement joins TRBV9 to TRBJ2-1, with TRBD2 identical over 9 bases. The germline CDR1 and CDR2 sequences are SGDLS and YYNGEE. Trimming took 0 bases from V and 2 from J; bases not matched to a gene: 9. The CDR3 consists of 18 residues. CDR3 sequence reads: CASSVGGASGNTYNEQFF. The CDR3 nucleotides are TGTGCCAGCAGCGTAGGGGGGGCTAGCGGGAACACCTACAATGAGCAGTTCTTC.

The rearrangement joins TRBV19 to TRBJ1-2; 9 bases match TRBD1. The trim removed 4 bases at V and 2 bases at J, leaving 2 bases unmatched. Germline values: CDR1 LNHDA, CDR2 SQIVND (reference sequence). The CDR3 contains 14 residues. In DNA, the CDR3 is TGTGCCAGTAGTAAGGGGACAGGGAACTATGGCTACACCTTC. As protein: CASSKGTGNYGYTF.

This clonotype has more than one count but fewer than ten. This chain joins TRBV15 and TRBJ2-7; 8 bases are shared with TRBD1. The V and J ends lost 5 bases and 1 base, in that order; junction bases with no gene match: 4. The CDR3 covers 14 residues. The V gene's germline CDR1 is LNHNV and CDR2 YYDKDF (reference sequence). The chain's CDR3 is CATSLGQGSYEQYF. The CDR3 DNA is TGTGCCACCAGCCTAGGACAGGGTTCCTACGAGCAGTACTTC.

At least ten counts were recorded for this clonotype. This chain joins TRBV9 and TRBJ1-6, with D unclear. Germline-derived CDR1 and CDR2 are SGDLS and YYNGEE. The germline V and J ends were trimmed by 0 bases and 0 bases, with 7 bases remaining between them. CDR3 size: 16 residues. CDR3: CASSVGHSSYNSPLHF. The CDR3 coding sequence is TGTGCCAGCAGCGTAGGGCACAGCTCCTATAATTCACCCCTCCACTTT.

This clonotype was recorded a few times. A much bigger clone sits one base away, suggesting this may be a read error. This CDR3 reads CASSSASGTGGLGYTF. CDR3 DNA sequence: TGTGCCAGCAGCTCAGCCTCCGGGACAGGGGGCCTTGGCTACACCTTC. The J gene is TRBJ1-2, the V gene TRBV7-2; 12 positions match TRBD1. Germline CDR1 reads SGHTA; CDR2 reads FQGNSA. V gave up 4 bases and J gave up 7 bases; unmatched junction bases: 10. The CDR3 is 16 amino acids.

This clonotype was detected a few times. The chain recombines TRBV10-2 with TRBJ2-2; D perhaps matches TRBD2 (5 bases). This CDR3 is 14 amino acids long. CDR1 and CDR2 (germline): WSHSY, SAAADI. Trimming took off 6 bases at V and 1 base at J, with 9 bases between the two ends. CDR3 amino acids: CASSETRNTGELFF. In DNA form, the CDR3 reads TGCGCCAGCAGCGAAACTAGGAACACCGGGGAGCTGTTTTTT.

This clonotype showed up many times. The chain joins TRBV12-3 or TRBV12-4 to TRBJ1-5; 7 bases fit TRBD1. V lost 1 base, J lost 5 bases, and 2 bases stayed unmatched. The CDR3 runs to 14 residues. CDR3 sequence: CASSLVRGDQPQHF. The CDR3 region has the DNA TGTGCCAGCAGTTTAGTCAGGGGGGATCAGCCCCAGCATTTT.

This clonotype was observed a few times. This chain links TRBV29-1 with TRBJ1-1; unclear D gene. This CDR3 is built from 12 residues. Germline CDR1 reads SQVTM; CDR2 reads ANQGSEA. V dropped 5 bases and J dropped 1 base, with 8 bases sitting between them. CDR3 nucleotides: TGCAGCGTTATGGGTAGGAACACTGAAGCTTTCTTT. Its protein product is CSVMGRNTEAFF.

This rearrangement joins TRBV4-1 to TRBJ1-2, with D uncertain. CDR3 length: 11 amino acids. V lost 2 bases to trimming and J lost 3 bases, with 1 base between them. Per germline, CDR1 MGHRA and CDR2 YSYEKL. CDR3 sequence reads: CASSQHYGYTF. For the CDR3, the DNA is TGCGCCAGCAGCCAACACTATGGCTACACCTTC.

This clonotype was recorded at least ten times. CDR3: CASSVVQSHGGELFF. CDR3 in DNA: TGTGCCAGCAGCGTAGTCCAGTCTCATGGCGGGGAGCTGTTTTTT. The chain is built from TRBV9 and TRBJ2-2; D not certain. The germline V gene encodes CDR1 SGDLS and CDR2 YYNGEE. Deletions cut 0 bases from V and 7 bases from J, with 13 bases between. This CDR3 is 15 amino acids long.

This clonotype occurred many times. The V gene is TRBV25-1, the J gene TRBJ2-2; 10 bases match TRBD1. Germline-derived CDR1 and CDR2 are MGHDK and SYGVNS. This CDR3 spans 16 amino acids. The junction had 4 bases not matched to a gene; V was cut back by 1 base and J by 5 bases. The CDR3 sequence: CASSELGTGETGELFF. The CDR3 DNA reads TGTGCCAGCAGTGAATTAGGGACAGGGGAAACCGGGGAGCTGTTTTTT.

The genes are TRBV5-1 and TRBJ2-2, with D possibly being TRBD1 (6 bases). The CDR3 has 15 residues. Germline values: CDR1 SGHRS, CDR2 YFSETQ. V was shortened by 0 bases and J by 2 bases, with 8 bases between the two germline ends. The CDR3 is CASSLVGANTGELFF. The CDR3 bases are TGCGCCAGCAGCTTGGTGGGGGCCAACACCGGGGAGCTGTTTTTT. The full variable domain, with the rest looked up from reference TRBV5-1 and TRBJ2-2, is KAGVTQTPRYLIKTRGQQVTLSCSPISGHRSVSWYQQTPGQGLQFLFEYFSETQRNKGNFPGRFSGRQFSNSRSEMNVSTLELGDSALYLCASSLVGANTGELFFGEGSRLTVL.

This clonotype was detected many times. CDR3 residues: CASSPTGTAYEQYF. The CDR3 bases are TGTGCCAGCAGCCCCACAGGGACCGCCTACGAGCAGTACTTC. The J gene is TRBJ2-7, the V gene TRBV5-4; a possible D gene is TRBD1 (6 bases). The germline gives CDR1 SGHNT, CDR2 YYREEE (reference sequence). The CDR3 loop spans 14 amino acids. The germline V and J ends were trimmed by 4 bases and 2 bases, with 13 bases remaining between them.

This clonotype was counted only a few times. This chain links TRBV5-1 with TRBJ2-7; TRBD2 agrees at 12 bases. After removal of 2 bases from V and 7 bases from J, the junction contained 7 bases not matched to a gene. Germline V lookup: CDR1 SGHRS, CDR2 YFSETQ. This CDR3 contains 15 residues. The CDR3 is CASSFLAGGPGEQYF. The CDR3 region has the DNA TGCGCCAGCAGCTTCCTAGCGGGAGGGCCGGGGGAGCAGTACTTC.

In its sample, this clonotype was seen a few times. The chain combines TRBV15 with TRBJ1-3; maybe TRBD1 (5 bases). The CDR3 contains 16 residues. The germline gives CDR1 LNHNV, CDR2 YYDKDF (reference sequence). Trimming shortened V by 0 bases and J by 0 bases, and 9 bases separated the two germline ends. CDR3 sequence reads: CATSRDLGPSGNTIYF. The CDR3 nucleotides read TGTGCCACCAGCAGAGATTTGGGACCCTCTGGAAACACCATATATTTT. The whole variable domain, filled in from reference TRBV15 and TRBJ1-3, reads DAMVIQNPRYQVTQFGKPVTLSCSQTLNHNVMYWYQQKSSQAPKLLFHYYDKDFNNEADTPDNFQSRRPNTSFCFLDIRSPGLGDTAMYLCATSRDLGPSGNTIYFGEGSWLTVV.

This chain uses TRBV15 with TRBJ2-5; tentative D call: TRBD2 (5 bases). Germline CDR1 reads LNHNV; CDR2 reads YYDKDF (reference sequence). The V gene lost 1 base and the J gene lost 3 bases, with 12 bases spanning the gap. The CDR3 spans 15 residues. CDR3: CATSRGQGREETQYF. CDR3 nucleotide sequence: TGTGCCACCAGCAGAGGGCAAGGGCGGGAAGAGACCCAGTACTTC. The full variable domain, rest sourced from reference TRBV15 and TRBJ2-5, is DAMVIQNPRYQVTQFGKPVTLSCSQTLNHNVMYWYQQKSSQAPKLLFHYYDKDFNNEADTPDNFQSRRPNTSFCFLDIRSPGLGDTAMYLCATSRGQGREETQYFGPGTRLLVL.

The J gene is TRBJ2-7, the V gene TRBV9, with D unresolved. Germline V gene sequence: CDR1 SGDLS, CDR2 YYNGEE. V gave up 4 bases and J gave up 9 bases, with 20 bases separating them. This CDR3 has 14 amino acids. The chain's CDR3 is CASSPSTSGNRQYF. Written as DNA, the CDR3 is TGTGCCAGCAGCCCTTCAACGAGTGGAAACAGGCAGTACTTC.

The chain employs TRBV20-1 and TRBJ2-1, with TRBD1 identical over 7 bases. The V gene's germline CDR1 is DFQATT and CDR2 SNEGSKA (reference sequence). CDR3 length equals 13 residues. V lost 5 bases to trimming and J lost 10 bases; unmatched junction nucleotides: 11. In DNA, the CDR3 is TGCAGTGCTTTAGCTGGGACAGTTGGGGAGCAGTTCTTC. Protein sequence: CSALAGTVGEQFF.

The rearrangement links TRBV5-1 to TRBJ2-7, with D possibly TRBD2 on 6 matching bases. This CDR3 is built from 14 residues. The ends were cut back, 4 bases at V and 6 bases at J, with 17 bases in the middle. Germline CDR1 and CDR2: SGHRS and YFSETQ. CDR3 sequence reads: CASSIGTPEGEQYF. The CDR3 DNA reads as TGCGCCAGCAGCATCGGGACTCCAGAGGGCGAGCAGTACTTC.

As for this clonotype: The junction does not match germline at one end; this may be a read error. The chain has TRBV2 and TRBJ2-1, with 8 bases aligning to TRBD1. Germline lookup yields CDR1 SNHLY and CDR2 FYNNEI. This CDR3 contains 16 residues. The CDR3 is CASSLVGQDSYNEQSF. The CDR3 DNA is TGTGCCAGCAGCTTAGTGGGACAGGACTCCTACAATGAGCAGTCCTTC.

Turning to this clonotype: The junction departs from germline at one end; a sequencing error may be responsible. J is TRBJ1-6 and V is TRBV7-8; 8 bases are a match to TRBD1. The CDR3 totals 15 residues. Germline V CDR1 and CDR2: SGHVS, FQNEAQ. CDR3 sequence: CASSYTTGENSPLHF. The CDR3 DNA sequence: TGTGCCAGTAGCTACACGACAGGGGAAAATTCACCCCTCCACTTT.

V and J are TRBV2 and TRBJ1-1, with 10 bases matching TRBD1. The J segment lost 6 bases and the V segment lost 11 bases, leaving 9 bases of the junction unmatched. The CDR3 is 13 residues long. The germline V gene encodes CDR1 SNHLY and CDR2 FYNNEI. The CDR3 nucleotides are TGTGCCGGTTACCGGGACAGGGGCTCTGAAGCTTTCTTT. Translation gives CAGYRDRGSEAFF.

The CDR3 nucleotides are TGTGCCAGCAGTCCGACAGGGGAGTTTTACACCATATATTTT. This translates into CASSPTGEFYTIYF. The chain has TRBV12-3 or TRBV12-4 and TRBJ1-3; 8 bases are a match to TRBD1. With V trimmed by 5 bases and J by 8 bases, 8 bases remained unmatched. The CDR3 loop spans 14 amino acids.

In its sample, this clonotype was seen many times. The chain has TRBV6-5 and TRBJ2-7, with TRBD2 as a possible D gene (6 bases). The CDR3 loop spans 14 amino acids. The V gene lost 0 bases and the J gene lost 12 bases, with 18 bases spanning the gap. Per the germline V gene, CDR1 is MNHEY and CDR2 is SVGAGI. This CDR3 reads CASSYSRDSMLRYF. DNA of the CDR3: TGTGCCAGCAGTTACTCGCGGGACTCCATGTTGCGGTACTTC.

This clonotype has a count of ten or more. The chain has TRBV20-1 and TRBJ1-5, with a possible D match to TRBD1 (6 bases). The CDR3 totals 14 residues. The germline gives CDR1 DFQATT, CDR2 SNEGSKA (reference sequence). V lost 1 base and J 7 bases, leaving 14 bases between the germline ends. The DNA for the CDR3 is TGCAGTGCTAGAGTCGGCCCCCAGGGGCAGCCCCAGCATTTT. Its protein is CSARVGPQGQPQHF.